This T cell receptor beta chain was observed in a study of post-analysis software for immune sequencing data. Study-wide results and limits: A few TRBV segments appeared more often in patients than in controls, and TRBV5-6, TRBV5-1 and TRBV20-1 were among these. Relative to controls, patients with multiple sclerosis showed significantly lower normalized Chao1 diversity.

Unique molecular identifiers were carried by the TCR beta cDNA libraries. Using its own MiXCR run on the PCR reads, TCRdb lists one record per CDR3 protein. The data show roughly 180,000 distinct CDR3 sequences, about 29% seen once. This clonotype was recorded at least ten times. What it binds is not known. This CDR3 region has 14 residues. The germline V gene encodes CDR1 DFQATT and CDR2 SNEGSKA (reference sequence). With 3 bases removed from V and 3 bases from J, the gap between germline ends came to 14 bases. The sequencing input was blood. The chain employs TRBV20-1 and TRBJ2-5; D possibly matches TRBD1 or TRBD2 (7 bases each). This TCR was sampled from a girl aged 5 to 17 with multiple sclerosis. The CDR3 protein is CSASRAGGEETQYF. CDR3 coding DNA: TGCAGTGCTAGTAGGGCAGGGGGGGAAGAGACCCAGTACTTC.